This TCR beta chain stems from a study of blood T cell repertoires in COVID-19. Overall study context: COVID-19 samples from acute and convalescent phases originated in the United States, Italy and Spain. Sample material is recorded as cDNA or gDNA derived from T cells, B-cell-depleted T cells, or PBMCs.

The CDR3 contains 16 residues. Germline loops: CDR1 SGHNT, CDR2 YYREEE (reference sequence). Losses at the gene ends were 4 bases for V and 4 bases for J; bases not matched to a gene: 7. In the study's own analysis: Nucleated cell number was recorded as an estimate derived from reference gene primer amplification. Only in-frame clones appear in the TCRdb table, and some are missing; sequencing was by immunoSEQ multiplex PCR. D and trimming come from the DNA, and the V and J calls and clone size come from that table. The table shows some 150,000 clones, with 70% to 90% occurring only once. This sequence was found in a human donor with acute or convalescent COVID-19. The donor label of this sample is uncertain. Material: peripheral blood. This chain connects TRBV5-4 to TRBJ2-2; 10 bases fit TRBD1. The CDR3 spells CASSLGTGVGTGELFF. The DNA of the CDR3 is TGTGCCAGCAGCCTCGGGACAGGGGTCGGCACCGGGGAGCTGTTTTTT. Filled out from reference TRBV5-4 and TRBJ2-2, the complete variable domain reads ETGVTQSPTHLIKTRGQQVTLRCSSQSGHNTVSWYQQALGQGPQFIFQYYREEENGRGNFPPRFSGLQFPNYSSELNVNALELDDSALYLCASSLGTGVGTGELFFGEGSRLTVL.